This TCR beta chain was documented in a study of blood T cell repertoires in COVID-19. Some clones are missing from TCRdb's copy, which holds only in-frame ones; the method was immunoSEQ multiplex PCR. The data contain 210,000 or so clones, under 90% of them seen just once; the ten biggest clones take up roughly 5%. Sequenced sample: PBMCs or T cells enriched from blood (not recorded which). The TCR comes from a woman aged 50 to 65 who had been exposed to COVID-19.

The CDR3 nucleotides read TGTGCCAGCAGTTACAAGGCGGGAAGGGCTTTCTTT. Its protein product is CASSYKAGRAFF. J is TRBJ1-1 and V is TRBV6-5; D not resolved. V was shortened by 2 bases and J by 11 bases, with 12 bases between the two germline ends. The CDR3 runs 12 residues. Germline CDR1 MNHEY, CDR2 SVGAGI.